The following is a T cell receptor (beta chain) sequence with its context. The antigen is unknown. The source of the sample is a study of shared clonotypes between healthy human individuals. Study-wide results and caveats: Researchers found naive subsets generally carried larger estimated richness than memory subsets. In several donors, around 5% of naive CD4 clonotypes appeared in common.

Source study methods: Junction-only sequences produced by ImmunoSEQ had no quality scores, so filtering differed. The method was immunoSEQ multiplex PCR; TCRdb's version includes in-frame clones alone and lacks a portion of them. From that table come the V and J calls and clone size; the DNA was used to work out D and trimming. The sample holds under 1 million clones, around 96% seen once. CDR1 and CDR2 (germline): WNHNN, SYGVQD (reference sequence). V lost 4 bases and J lost 5, with 13 bases in between. The CDR3 has 14 residues. Only CD45RO-negative cells positively selected for CCR7 counted as naive CD8 cells, so terminally differentiated effector memory CD45RA+ cells were excluded. Caucasian adults living in Nashville, Tennessee, provided all samples.

The receptor was isolated from a man between 25 and 39 years old in good health. The chain joins TRBV10-1 to TRBJ2-3; tentative D call: TRBD2 (5 bases). Sequences were obtained from naive CD8+ T cells sorted from blood. CDR3 region: CASSALGIEDTQYF. The CDR3 DNA reads TGCGCCAGCAGTGCACTAGGAATTGAAGATACGCAGTATTTT.